Listed here are 18 T cell receptor beta chains from one sample, sequenced in a study of T cells in Graves' hyperthyroidism and ophthalmopathy. RNA transcripts served as the template for amplifying TCR beta CDR3 regions. The TCR CDR3 was amplified in a first-round RT-PCR using the HTBI primer set. TCRdb ran MiXCR on the multiplex PCR reads and lists one entry per CDR3 protein. The top ten hold around 7.7% of the sample, which has 550,000 to 800,000 distinct CDR3 sequences, 16% seen once. Sequenced sample: blood. These receptors were obtained from a man younger than 35 with Graves' hyperthyroidism.

Only one count was recorded for this clonotype. A clone one base away is much larger, so this may be a read error. The chain couples TRBV15 to TRBJ1-1; D remains unclear. The CDR3 covers 12 residues. Germline CDR1 LNHNV, CDR2 YYDKDF (reference sequence). The CDR3 reads CATSRSYTEASF. CDR3 DNA sequence: TGTGCCACCAGCAGATCTTACACTGAAGCTTCCTTT.

This clonotype was seen many times. V and J are TRBV12-3 or TRBV12-4 and TRBJ1-4, with 7 positions matching TRBD1. This CDR3 comprises 16 residues. V dropped 4 bases and J dropped 8; count of bases not matched to a gene: 13. The CDR3 DNA reads TGTGCCAGCAGTTCATGGATCCCAGGGGGGATGGAAAAACTGTTTTTT. The encoded protein is CASSSWIPGGMEKLFF.

This clonotype occurred many times. The chain employs TRBV18 and TRBJ2-4; 7 bases are a match to TRBD1. The germline CDR1 and CDR2 sequences are KGHSH and LQKENI. This CDR3 region has 13 residues. Trimming took 3 bases from V and 8 from J; bases not matched to a gene: 4. The CDR3 is CASSPDRADIQYF. Here the CDR3 DNA reads TGTGCCAGCTCACCCGACAGGGCAGACATTCAGTACTTC.

This clonotype was observed many times. The chain has TRBV7-9 and TRBJ2-7, with D possibly matching TRBD1 (6 bases). Germline V gene lookup returns CDR1 SEHNR and CDR2 FQNEAQ (reference sequence). V was trimmed by 4 bases and J by 5 bases, leaving 12 bases between them. The CDR3 is made up of 13 amino acids. The chain's CDR3 is CASSSPQGNEQYF. In DNA, the CDR3 is TGTGCCAGCAGCTCCCCTCAGGGGAACGAGCAGTACTTC.

This clonotype showed up just a few times. The chain recombines TRBV15 with TRBJ2-5, with a tentative D call TRBD2 (6 bases). This CDR3 has 15 amino acids. Germline-derived CDR1 and CDR2 are LNHNV and YYDKDF (reference sequence). The V and J ends lost 0 bases and 1 base respectively, with 9 bases between them. CDR3 amino acids: CATSRDIGSQETQYF. The DNA of the CDR3 is TGTGCCACCAGCAGAGATATCGGGAGCCAAGAGACCCAGTACTTC.

CDR3 sequence (DNA): TGTGCCAGCAGTTTAGGGGGGGGGTACACTGAAGCTTTCTTT. Translating gives CASSLGGGYTEAFF. The rearrangement links TRBV28 to TRBJ1-1, with a possible D match to TRBD1 (5 bases). V was shortened by 2 bases and J by 3 bases, with 10 bases between the two germline ends. CDR1 and CDR2 (germline): MDHEN, SYDVKM. The CDR3 spans 14 residues.

This clonotype came up many times. The chain joins TRBV20-1 to TRBJ2-7; 11 positions agree with TRBD2. The CDR3 consists of 15 residues. Germline CDR1 and CDR2: DFQATT and SNEGSKA (reference sequence). Unmatched junction bases numbered 8, after V lost 4 bases and J lost 3 bases. CDR3 residues: CSATLGLAGFYEQYF. In nucleotides, the CDR3 is TGCAGTGCTACCCTAGGACTAGCGGGTTTCTACGAGCAGTACTTC.

The CDR3 DNA follows: TGTGCCAGCAGTGAACACCCTTCAGTTCCGTATTTT. This gives the protein CASSEHPSVPYF. The chain is built from TRBV6-1 and TRBJ2-3; no firm D call. Germline V gene lookup returns CDR1 MNHNS and CDR2 SASEGT. The CDR3 has 12 amino acids. Trimming pared 2 bases from V and 14 bases from J, leaving 14 bases between.

This clonotype has a count of ten or more. V and J are TRBV11-2 and TRBJ2-5; D perhaps matches TRBD2 (5 bases). CDR1 is SGHAT and CDR2 is FQNNGV in the germline V gene. Trimming removed 5 bases at V and 5 bases at J, with 18 bases between. The CDR3 loop spans 15 amino acids. Here the CDR3 reads CASSVNFGSTETQYF. Here the CDR3 DNA reads TGTGCCAGCAGCGTAAATTTTGGGAGTACGGAGACCCAGTACTTC.

A few counts support this clonotype. The J gene is TRBJ2-2, the V gene TRBV7-9; tentative D call: TRBD1 (5 bases). The V and J ends lost 5 bases and 6 bases respectively, with 13 bases between them. The CDR3 runs to 14 residues. Germline loops: CDR1 SEHNR, CDR2 FQNEAQ (reference sequence). The CDR3 sequence: CASSHPGPAGELFF. Written as DNA, the CDR3 is TGTGCCAGCAGCCACCCAGGGCCCGCCGGGGAGCTGTTTTTT.

This clonotype was recorded at least ten times. The gene calls are TRBV2 and TRBJ1-1, with 7 bases matching TRBD1. Germline V gives CDR1 SNHLY, CDR2 FYNNEI. With 10 bases clipped from V and 0 bases from J, the junction kept 5 bases outside the gene matches. The CDR3 has 13 amino acids. The CDR3 nucleotides read TGTGCCACAAAGGGACAGATGAACACTGAAGCTTTCTTT. Protein sequence: CATKGQMNTEAFF.

At least ten counts were recorded for this clonotype. The chain joins TRBV18 to TRBJ2-5; D unresolved. The CDR3 is 13 residues long. V was shortened by 2 bases and J by 5 bases, with 9 bases between the two germline ends. Per the germline V gene, CDR1 is KGHSH and CDR2 is LQKENI. The CDR3 is CASSPNLVETQYF. The CDR3 DNA sequence: TGTGCCAGCTCACCAAATCTAGTGGAGACCCAGTACTTC.

This clonotype was counted only a few times. The chain has TRBV5-5 and TRBJ1-1; D is ambiguous. The CDR3 consists of 12 residues. V lost 5 bases to trimming and J lost 1 base, with 6 bases between them. CDR1 SGHKS and CDR2 YYEKEE come from the germline V gene (reference sequence). The CDR3 bases are TGTGCCAGCAGAGCCAGGAACACTGAAGCTTTCTTT. Translating gives CASRARNTEAFF.

Ten or more counts support this clonotype. The genes are TRBV20-1 and TRBJ2-5; TRBD2 is a possible D gene (5 bases). Germline CDR1 DFQATT, CDR2 SNEGSKA (reference sequence). The CDR3 sequence is 17 residues long. Trimming pared 3 bases from V and 5 bases from J, leaving 25 bases between. As DNA, the CDR3 is TGCAGTGCTAGGAGGGCGGATAAACCGGAGGCATGGGAGACCCAGTACTTC. It translates to CSARRADKPEAWETQYF.

This clonotype was recorded at least ten times. This rearrangement joins TRBV20-1 to TRBJ1-1; 7 nucleotides match TRBD1. The CDR3 runs to 12 residues. V gave up 3 bases and J gave up 11 bases; unmatched junction bases: 9. The germline CDR1 and CDR2 sequences are DFQATT and SNEGSKA (reference sequence). The CDR3 spells CSASAHRGKAFF. CDR3 nucleotides: TGCAGTGCTAGTGCCCACAGGGGAAAGGCTTTCTTT.

In its sample, this clonotype was seen many times. The chain has TRBV20-1 and TRBJ2-7; TRBD2 matches 8 bases. Germline V gene lookup returns CDR1 DFQATT and CDR2 SNEGSKA (reference sequence). The CDR3 is 15 residues long. With 6 bases clipped from V and 7 bases from J, the junction kept 17 bases outside the gene matches. Here the CDR3 reads CSAPRRGDYPEEQYF. DNA of the CDR3: TGCAGTGCCCCTAGGCGGGGGGACTACCCAGAGGAGCAGTACTTC.

The sample holds many counts of this clonotype. This chain connects TRBV18 to TRBJ2-5; TRBD1 or TRBD2 may be the D gene (5 bases each). The germline V and J ends were trimmed by 3 bases and 3 bases, with 14 bases remaining between them. This CDR3 is built from 15 residues. The germline V gene has CDR1 KGHSH and CDR2 LQKENI. The CDR3 region has the DNA TGTGCCAGCTCACCTAGAGGGGCGGCGGAAGAGACCCAGTACTTC. It codes for CASSPRGAAEETQYF.

The table lists this clonotype with many counts. The chain employs TRBV30 and TRBJ2-1; D gene unclear. With 2 bases removed from V and 4 bases from J, the gap between germline ends came to 3 bases. The CDR3 is 11 residues long. Germline V gene lookup returns CDR1 GTSNPN and CDR2 SVGIG (reference sequence). CDR3 sequence reads: CAWSLYNEQFF. The DNA of the CDR3 is TGTGCCTGGAGTCTATACAATGAGCAGTTCTTC.